This T cell receptor (beta chain) was observed in a study of blood T cell repertoires in COVID-19. Using immunoSEQ multiplex PCR, the repertoire was profiled, and TCRdb retains in-frame clones only, with some absent. The data contain over 300,000 clones, 90% of them singletons. Germline V lookup: CDR1 MNHNS, CDR2 SASEGT. V was pared by 0 bases and J by 3 bases, with 6 bases of the junction left unmatched. The CDR3 totals 16 residues. The sequencing input was peripheral blood. This receptor was taken from a man aged 18-30 years with active or convalescent COVID-19. The chain joins TRBV6-1 to TRBJ2-7, with 9 positions matching TRBD1. CDR3 loop: CASSEAPGQGFYEQYF. In DNA, the CDR3 is TGTGCCAGCAGTGAAGCCCCGGGACAGGGATTCTACGAGCAGTACTTC.